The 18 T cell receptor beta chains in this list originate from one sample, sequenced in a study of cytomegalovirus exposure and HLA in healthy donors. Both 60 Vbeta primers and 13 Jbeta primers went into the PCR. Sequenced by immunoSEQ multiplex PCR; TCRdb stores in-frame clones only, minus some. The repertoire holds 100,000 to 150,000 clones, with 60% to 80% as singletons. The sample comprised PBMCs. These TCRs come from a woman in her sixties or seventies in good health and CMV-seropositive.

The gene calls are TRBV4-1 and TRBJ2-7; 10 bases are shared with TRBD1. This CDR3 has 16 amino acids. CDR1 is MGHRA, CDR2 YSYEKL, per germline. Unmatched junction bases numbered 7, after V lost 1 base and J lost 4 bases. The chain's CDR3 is CASSQGPRTGGYEQYF. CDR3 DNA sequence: TGCGCCAGCAGCCAAGGACCCAGGACAGGGGGTTACGAGCAGTACTTC.

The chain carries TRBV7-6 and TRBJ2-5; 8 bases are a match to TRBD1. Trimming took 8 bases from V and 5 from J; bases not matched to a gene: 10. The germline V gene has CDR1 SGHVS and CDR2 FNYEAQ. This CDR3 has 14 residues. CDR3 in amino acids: CASFQDRVGETQYF. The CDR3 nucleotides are TGTGCCAGCTTTCAGGACAGGGTGGGCGAGACCCAGTACTTC.

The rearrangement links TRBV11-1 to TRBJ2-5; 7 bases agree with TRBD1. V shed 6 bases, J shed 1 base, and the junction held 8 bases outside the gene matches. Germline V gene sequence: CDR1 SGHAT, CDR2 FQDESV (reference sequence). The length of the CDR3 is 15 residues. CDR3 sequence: CASRSSTGPQETQYF. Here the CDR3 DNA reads TGTGCCAGCAGATCCTCGACAGGGCCCCAAGAGACCCAGTACTTC.

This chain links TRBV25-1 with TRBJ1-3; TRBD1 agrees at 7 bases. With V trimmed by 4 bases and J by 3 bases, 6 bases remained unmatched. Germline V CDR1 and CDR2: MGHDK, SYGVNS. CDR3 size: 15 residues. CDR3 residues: CASSGPWTGGNTIYF. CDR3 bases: TGTGCCAGCAGTGGACCTTGGACAGGTGGAAACACCATATATTTT.

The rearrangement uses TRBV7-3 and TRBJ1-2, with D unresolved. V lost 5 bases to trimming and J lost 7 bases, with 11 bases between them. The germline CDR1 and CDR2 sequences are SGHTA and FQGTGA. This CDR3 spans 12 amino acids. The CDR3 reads CASSAQSGGYTF. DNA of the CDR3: TGTGCCAGCAGCGCCCAATCGGGTGGCTACACCTTC.

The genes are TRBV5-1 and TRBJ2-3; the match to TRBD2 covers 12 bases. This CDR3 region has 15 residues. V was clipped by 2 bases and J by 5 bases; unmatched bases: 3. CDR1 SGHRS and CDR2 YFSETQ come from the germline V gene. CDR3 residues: CASSFLAGGQDTQYF. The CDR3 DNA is TGCGCCAGCAGCTTCCTAGCGGGGGGGCAAGATACGCAGTATTTT.

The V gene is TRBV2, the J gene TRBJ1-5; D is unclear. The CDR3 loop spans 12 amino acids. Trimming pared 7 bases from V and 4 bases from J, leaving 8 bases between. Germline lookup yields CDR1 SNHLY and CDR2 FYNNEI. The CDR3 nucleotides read TGTGCCAGCACGACTGGTAATCAGCCCCAGCATTTT. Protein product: CASTTGNQPQHF.

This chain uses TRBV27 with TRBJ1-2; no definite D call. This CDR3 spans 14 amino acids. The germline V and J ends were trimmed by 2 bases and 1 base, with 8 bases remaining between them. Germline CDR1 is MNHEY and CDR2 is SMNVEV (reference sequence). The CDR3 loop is CASSLDSGNYGYTF. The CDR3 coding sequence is TGTGCCAGCAGTTTAGATTCCGGTAACTATGGCTACACCTTC.

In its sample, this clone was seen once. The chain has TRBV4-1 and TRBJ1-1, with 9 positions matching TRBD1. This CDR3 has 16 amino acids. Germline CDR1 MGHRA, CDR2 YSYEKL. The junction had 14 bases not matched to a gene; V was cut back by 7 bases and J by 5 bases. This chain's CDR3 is CASINFPGQGNTEAFF. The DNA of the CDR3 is TGCGCCAGCATTAACTTTCCGGGACAGGGAAATACTGAAGCTTTCTTT.

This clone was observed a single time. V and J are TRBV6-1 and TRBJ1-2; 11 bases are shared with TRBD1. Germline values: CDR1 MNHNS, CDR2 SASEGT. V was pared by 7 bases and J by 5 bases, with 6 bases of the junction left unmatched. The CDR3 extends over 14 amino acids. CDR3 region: CASTWTGGAYGYTF. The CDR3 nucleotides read TGTGCCAGCACCTGGACAGGGGGCGCTTATGGCTACACCTTC.

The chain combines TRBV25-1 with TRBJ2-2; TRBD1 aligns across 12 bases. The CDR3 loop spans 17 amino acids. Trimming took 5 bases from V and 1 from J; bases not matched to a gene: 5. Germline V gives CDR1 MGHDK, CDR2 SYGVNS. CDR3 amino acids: CASSTGTGGWNTGELFF. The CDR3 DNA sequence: TGTGCCAGCAGTACCGGGACAGGGGGCTGGAACACCGGGGAGCTGTTTTTT.

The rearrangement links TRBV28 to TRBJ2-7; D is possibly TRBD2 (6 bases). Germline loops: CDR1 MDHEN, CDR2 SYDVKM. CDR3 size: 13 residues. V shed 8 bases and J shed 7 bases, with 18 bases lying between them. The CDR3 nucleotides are TGTGCCAGCTTGGGGGGTTGGGCAAGGGAGCAGTACTTC. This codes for CASLGGWAREQYF.

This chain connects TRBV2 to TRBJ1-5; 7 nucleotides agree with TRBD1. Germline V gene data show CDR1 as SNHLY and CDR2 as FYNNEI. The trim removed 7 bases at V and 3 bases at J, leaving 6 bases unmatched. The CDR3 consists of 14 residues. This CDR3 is CASNPGQYNQPQHF. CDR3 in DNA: TGTGCCAGCAATCCGGGACAGTACAATCAGCCCCAGCATTTT.

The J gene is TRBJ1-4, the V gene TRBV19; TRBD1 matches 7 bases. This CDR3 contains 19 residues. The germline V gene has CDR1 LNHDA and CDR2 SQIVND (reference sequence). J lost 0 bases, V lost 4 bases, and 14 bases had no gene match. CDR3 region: CASSTANRGVFSTNEKLFF. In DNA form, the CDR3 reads TGTGCCAGTAGTACCGCCAACAGGGGCGTTTTTTCAACTAATGAAAAACTGTTTTTT.

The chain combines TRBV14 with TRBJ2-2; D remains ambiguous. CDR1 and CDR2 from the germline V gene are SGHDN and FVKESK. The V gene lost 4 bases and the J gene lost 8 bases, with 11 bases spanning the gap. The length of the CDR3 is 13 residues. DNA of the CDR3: TGTGCCAGCAGCCCATTCTTGAGAGGGGAGCTGTTTTTT. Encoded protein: CASSPFLRGELFF.

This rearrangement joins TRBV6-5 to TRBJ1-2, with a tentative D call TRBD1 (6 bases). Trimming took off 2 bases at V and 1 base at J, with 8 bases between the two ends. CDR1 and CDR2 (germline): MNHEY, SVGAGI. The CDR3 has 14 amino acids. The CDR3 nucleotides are TGTGCCAGCAGTTACAGGGGGATTAACTATGGCTACACCTTC. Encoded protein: CASSYRGINYGYTF.

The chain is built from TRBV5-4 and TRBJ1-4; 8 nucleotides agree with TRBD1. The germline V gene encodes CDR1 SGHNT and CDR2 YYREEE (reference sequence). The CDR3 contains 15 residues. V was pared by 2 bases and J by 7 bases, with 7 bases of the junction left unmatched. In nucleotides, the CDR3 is TGTGCCAGCAGCTTAAGGACAGGGAGTGGTGAAAAACTGTTTTTT. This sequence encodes CASSLRTGSGEKLFF.

CDR3 residues: CASSQGTGSEQYF. Here the CDR3 DNA reads TGCGCCAGCAGCCAAGGTACAGGGTCCGAGCAGTACTTC. The V call is TRBV4-1, the J call TRBJ2-7, with a possible D match to TRBD1 (6 bases). Germline V lookup: CDR1 MGHRA, CDR2 YSYEKL. Deletions cut 1 base from V and 6 bases from J, with 10 bases between. CDR3 length: 13 residues.